The rows below give T cell receptor beta chains drawn from one sample of a study of shared clonotypes between healthy human individuals. Data came from immunoSEQ multiplex PCR; TCRdb stores just in-frame clones and leaves some out. The table lists approximately 2.5 million clones, roughly 92% of them singletons. The sample consisted of naive CD4+ T cells sorted from blood. These receptors all stem from a man younger than 35 in good health. Each CDR3 is given with its conserved first and last residue. Each record gives: V gene, J gene, D gene, clone size, CDR3 protein, CDR3 DNA. D genes are given only for firm matches. Part of the rows lack a size; the others show once, few, many or a class for expanded clones.

v_gene: TRBV6-5; j_gene: TRBJ1-3; d_gene: NA; abundance: NA; CDR3aa: CASSYSSGGVDTIYF; CDR3nt: TGTGCCAGCAGTTACTCCTCGGGCGGAGTAGACACCATATATTTT
v_gene: TRBV7-2; j_gene: TRBJ1-5; d_gene: NA; abundance: NA; CDR3aa: CASSLGTQGGQPQHF; CDR3nt: TGTGCCAGCAGCTTAGGGACTCAAGGTGGCCAGCCCCAGCATTTT
v_gene: TRBV7-2; j_gene: TRBJ1-1; d_gene: NA; abundance: NA; CDR3aa: CASSFRERTEAFF; CDR3nt: TGTGCCAGCAGCTTTAGAGAGCGGACTGAAGCTTTCTTT
v_gene: TRBV28; j_gene: TRBJ2-1; d_gene: TRBD1; abundance: once; CDR3aa: CASSDPDRGRNEQFF; CDR3nt: TGTGCCAGCAGTGATCCGGACAGGGGGCGGAATGAGCAGTTCTTC
v_gene: TRBV5-1; j_gene: TRBJ1-6; d_gene: NA; abundance: once; CDR3aa: CASSLGPDGWASKKVTESSPLHF; CDR3nt: TGCGCCAGCAGCTTGGGTCCCGATGGTTGGGCCTCAAAGAAAGTAACGGAAAGTTCACCCCTCCACTTT
v_gene: TRBV4-1; j_gene: TRBJ2-1; d_gene: TRBD2; abundance: NA; CDR3aa: CASSQVAGAYNEQFF; CDR3nt: TGCGCCAGCAGCCAAGTGGCGGGAGCCTACAATGAGCAGTTCTTC
v_gene: TRBV19; j_gene: TRBJ1-5; d_gene: NA; abundance: few; CDR3aa: CASRKAGDSNQPQHF; CDR3nt: TGTGCCAGCCGCAAGGCAGGGGATAGCAATCAGCCCCAGCATTTT
v_gene: TRBV9; j_gene: TRBJ1-4; d_gene: NA; abundance: NA; CDR3aa: CASSVDTNEKLFF; CDR3nt: TGTGCCAGCAGCGTAGATACTAATGAAAAACTGTTTTTT
v_gene: TRBV27; j_gene: TRBJ2-1; d_gene: TRBD2; abundance: NA; CDR3aa: CASSGGRAINEQFF; CDR3nt: TGTGCCAGCAGCGGCGGGAGGGCCATCAATGAGCAGTTCTTC
v_gene: TRBV28; j_gene: TRBJ2-1; d_gene: NA; abundance: NA; CDR3aa: CASRGFNEQFF; CDR3nt: TGTGCCTCTAGGGGGTTCAATGAGCAGTTCTTC
v_gene: TRBV2; j_gene: TRBJ1-1; d_gene: TRBD1; abundance: NA; CDR3aa: CASRDRGMNTEAFF; CDR3nt: TGTGCCAGCAGGGACAGGGGAATGAACACTGAAGCTTTCTTT
v_gene: TRBV27; j_gene: TRBJ2-2; d_gene: NA; abundance: NA; CDR3aa: CASSFNLGASRTGELFF; CDR3nt: TGTGCCAGCAGTTTCAACTTGGGGGCTAGCAGGACCGGGGAGCTGTTTTTT
v_gene: TRBV5-5; j_gene: TRBJ2-5; d_gene: TRBD1; abundance: NA; CDR3aa: CASSLGQGLLQETQYF; CDR3nt: TGTGCCAGCAGCTTGGGACAGGGATTATTACAAGAGACCCAGTACTTC
v_gene: TRBV30; j_gene: TRBJ1-1; d_gene: NA; abundance: few; CDR3aa: CAWNRPNTEAFF; CDR3nt: TGTGCCTGGAATCGGCCGAACACTGAAGCTTTCTTT
v_gene: TRBV6-6; j_gene: TRBJ1-2; d_gene: TRBD1; abundance: NA; CDR3aa: CASSYTDRPNYGYTF; CDR3nt: TGTGCCAGCAGTTATACGGACAGGCCTAACTATGGCTACACCTTC
v_gene: TRBV29-1; j_gene: TRBJ2-7; d_gene: NA; abundance: NA; CDR3aa: CSGGEEYEQYF; CDR3nt: TGCAGCGGTGGTGAGGAATACGAGCAGTACTTC
v_gene: TRBV12-5; j_gene: TRBJ2-7; d_gene: NA; abundance: NA; CDR3aa: CASGIGLPGSGEQYF; CDR3nt: TGTGCTAGTGGTATCGGACTACCAGGGTCGGGGGAGCAGTACTTC
v_gene: TRBV29-1; j_gene: TRBJ1-2; d_gene: NA; abundance: NA; CDR3aa: CSAAGLQTNYGYTF; CDR3nt: TGCAGCGCCGCAGGGCTACAGACTAACTATGGCTACACCTTC
v_gene: TRBV18; j_gene: TRBJ1-2; d_gene: TRBD1; abundance: NA; CDR3aa: CASSPKDRGNYGYTF; CDR3nt: TGTGCCAGCTCACCCAAGGACAGGGGTAACTATGGCTACACCTTC
v_gene: TRBV11-2; j_gene: TRBJ2-7; d_gene: NA; abundance: NA; CDR3aa: CASSTGPSTGNEQYF; CDR3nt: TGTGCCAGCAGCACGGGACCGTCAACTGGTAACGAGCAGTACTTC
v_gene: TRBV2; j_gene: TRBJ2-5; d_gene: NA; abundance: NA; CDR3aa: CASSLTEETQYF; CDR3nt: TGTGCCAGCAGCCTGACAGAAGAGACCCAGTACTTC
v_gene: TRBV6-5; j_gene: TRBJ2-7; d_gene: NA; abundance: NA; CDR3aa: CASSYMGPAGTYEQYF; CDR3nt: TGTGCCAGCAGTTATATGGGGCCGGCAGGCACTTACGAGCAGTACTTC
v_gene: TRBV6-5; j_gene: TRBJ2-7; d_gene: TRBD1; abundance: NA; CDR3aa: CASRETGGGYEQYF; CDR3nt: TGTGCCAGCAGAGAGACAGGGGGCGGATACGAGCAGTACTTC
v_gene: TRBV6-5; j_gene: TRBJ1-6; d_gene: NA; abundance: NA; CDR3aa: CASSYALQTTNSPLHF; CDR3nt: TGTGCCAGCAGTTACGCCTTGCAGACTACTAATTCACCCCTCCACTTT
v_gene: TRBV18; j_gene: TRBJ1-1; d_gene: NA; abundance: NA; CDR3aa: CASSPYGVNTEAFF; CDR3nt: TGTGCCAGCTCACCATATGGGGTGAACACTGAAGCTTTCTTT
v_gene: TRBV5-1; j_gene: TRBJ2-1; d_gene: TRBD1; abundance: NA; CDR3aa: CASSPPVTGSYNEQFF; CDR3nt: TGCGCCAGCAGCCCCCCGGTGACAGGGAGTTACAATGAGCAGTTCTTC
v_gene: TRBV2; j_gene: TRBJ1-5; d_gene: TRBD1; abundance: NA; CDR3aa: CASKKGQGDNSNQPQHF; CDR3nt: TGTGCCAGCAAGAAAGGGCAGGGGGATAATAGCAATCAGCCCCAGCATTTT
v_gene: TRBV19; j_gene: TRBJ2-3; d_gene: NA; abundance: NA; CDR3aa: CASSKAVSSSTDTQYF; CDR3nt: TGTGCCAGTAGTAAGGCCGTCAGTTCTAGCACAGATACGCAGTATTTT
v_gene: TRBV19; j_gene: TRBJ1-4; d_gene: NA; abundance: NA; CDR3aa: CASRDSPNEKLFF; CDR3nt: TGTGCCAGTAGGGACAGCCCTAATGAAAAACTGTTTTTT
v_gene: TRBV6-6; j_gene: TRBJ1-1; d_gene: NA; abundance: NA; CDR3aa: CASSPQTSVAEAFF; CDR3nt: TGTGCCAGCAGCCCCCAAACCTCAGTGGCTGAAGCTTTCTTT
v_gene: TRBV18; j_gene: TRBJ1-1; d_gene: TRBD1; abundance: NA; CDR3aa: CASSGQGRIVAEAFF; CDR3nt: TGTGCCAGCTCCGGACAGGGCAGAATAGTCGCTGAAGCTTTCTTT
v_gene: TRBV4-1; j_gene: TRBJ2-3; d_gene: NA; abundance: NA; CDR3aa: CASSQDYGPSSYF; CDR3nt: TGCGCCAGCAGCCAAGATTACGGACCGTCCTCGTATTTT
v_gene: TRBV7-6; j_gene: TRBJ1-6; d_gene: NA; abundance: NA; CDR3aa: CASSLGQGSSPLHF; CDR3nt: TGTGCCAGCAGCTTAGGGCAGGGCAGTTCACCCCTCCACTTT
v_gene: TRBV11-2; j_gene: TRBJ2-3; d_gene: NA; abundance: NA; CDR3aa: CASSLRDGGQRSTDTQYF; CDR3nt: TGTGCCAGCAGCCTGAGGGATGGGGGGCAGCGGAGCACAGATACGCAGTATTTT
v_gene: TRBV29-1; j_gene: TRBJ1-1; d_gene: NA; abundance: NA; CDR3aa: CSELHLDSNTEAFF; CDR3nt: TGCAGCGAATTACACCTCGACAGTAACACTGAAGCTTTCTTT
v_gene: TRBV28; j_gene: TRBJ1-2; d_gene: NA; abundance: NA; CDR3aa: CASTSPGSRVSYGYTF; CDR3nt: TGTGCCAGCACCTCCCCGGGGTCCAGGGTGAGCTATGGCTACACCTTC
v_gene: TRBV7-9; j_gene: TRBJ1-6; d_gene: TRBD1; abundance: NA; CDR3aa: CASSLVIQGASNSPLHF; CDR3nt: TGTGCCAGCAGCTTAGTCATACAGGGGGCGTCTAATTCACCCCTCCACTTT
v_gene: TRBV5-1; j_gene: TRBJ2-7; d_gene: TRBD1; abundance: NA; CDR3aa: CASSSGTGYEQYF; CDR3nt: TGCGCCAGCAGCTCCGGGACAGGCTACGAGCAGTACTTC
v_gene: TRBV11-3; j_gene: TRBJ2-3; d_gene: TRBD1; abundance: NA; CDR3aa: CASSLEGTAQYF; CDR3nt: TGTGCCAGCAGCTTAGAGGGGACAGCGCAGTATTTT
v_gene: TRBV5-4; j_gene: TRBJ2-1; d_gene: NA; abundance: NA; CDR3aa: CASSLDRDFYLAQFF; CDR3nt: TGTGCCAGCAGCTTGGACAGGGACTTTTATCTGGCGCAGTTCTTC
v_gene: TRBV5-1; j_gene: TRBJ2-2; d_gene: NA; abundance: NA; CDR3aa: CASSLGVVTGELFF; CDR3nt: TGCGCCAGCAGTTTGGGGGTTGTCACCGGGGAGCTGTTTTTT
v_gene: TRBV6-1; j_gene: TRBJ2-6; d_gene: NA; abundance: NA; CDR3aa: CASSGHRLMSGANVLTF; CDR3nt: TGTGCCAGCAGTGGACACAGGCTGATGTCTGGGGCCAACGTCCTGACTTTC
v_gene: TRBV19; j_gene: TRBJ2-3; d_gene: TRBD1; abundance: once; CDR3aa: CASSTRTGGEPDTQYF; CDR3nt: TGTGCCAGTAGTACCCGGACAGGGGGCGAGCCAGATACGCAGTATTTT
v_gene: TRBV2; j_gene: TRBJ1-4; d_gene: NA; abundance: NA; CDR3aa: CATRRGGVATNEKLFF; CDR3nt: TGTGCCACCAGGCGAGGGGGGGTTGCAACTAATGAAAAACTGTTTTTT
v_gene: TRBV5-4; j_gene: TRBJ2-7; d_gene: TRBD2; abundance: NA; CDR3aa: CASSHKPGLLYEQYF; CDR3nt: TGTGCCAGCAGCCATAAACCGGGACTATTGTACGAGCAGTACTTC
v_gene: TRBV18; j_gene: TRBJ2-5; d_gene: NA; abundance: once; CDR3aa: CASSPRQTETQYF; CDR3nt: TGTGCCAGCTCCCCAAGACAGACCGAGACCCAGTACTTC
v_gene: TRBV6-6; j_gene: TRBJ1-4; d_gene: NA; abundance: NA; CDR3aa: CASSSSGRGESDKLFF; CDR3nt: TGTGCCAGCAGTTCCAGTGGTCGCGGGGAATCTGATAAACTGTTTTTT
v_gene: TRBV5-1; j_gene: TRBJ2-1; d_gene: NA; abundance: NA; CDR3aa: CASSLGDTDLFF; CDR3nt: TGCGCCAGCAGCTTGGGTGACACTGATCTGTTCTTC
v_gene: TRBV5-6; j_gene: TRBJ2-7; d_gene: NA; abundance: NA; CDR3aa: CASSLAAGIYEQYF; CDR3nt: TGTGCCAGCAGCTTGGCCGCGGGTATCTACGAGCAGTACTTC
v_gene: TRBV11-2; j_gene: TRBJ2-1; d_gene: TRBD2; abundance: NA; CDR3aa: CASSPRTSGSPRNEQFF; CDR3nt: TGTGCCAGCAGCCCGCGCACTAGCGGATCCCCCCGGAATGAGCAGTTCTTC
v_gene: TRBV7-2; j_gene: TRBJ2-3; d_gene: TRBD2; abundance: NA; CDR3aa: CASSLALTSGNTDTQYF; CDR3nt: TGTGCCAGCAGCTTAGCTTTGACTAGCGGGAACACAGATACGCAGTATTTT
v_gene: TRBV6-1; j_gene: TRBJ1-3; d_gene: TRBD1; abundance: NA; CDR3aa: CASSYGTGGDTIYF; CDR3nt: TGTGCCAGCAGCTATGGGACAGGGGGTGACACCATATATTTT
v_gene: TRBV6-5; j_gene: TRBJ2-7; d_gene: TRBD2; abundance: once; CDR3aa: CASSRGGAVFYEQYF; CDR3nt: TGTGCCAGCAGCCGCGGGGGGGCCGTATTCTACGAGCAGTACTTC
v_gene: TRBV19; j_gene: TRBJ1-2; d_gene: NA; abundance: once; CDR3aa: CASSMGRGGYTF; CDR3nt: TGTGCCAGTAGTATGGGAAGAGGAGGCTACACCTTC